This passage covers 6 T cell receptor beta chains from one sample sequenced in a study of T cell clonotyping in hematopoietic cell transplantation. Profiling relied on immunoSEQ multiplex PCR, and the TCRdb table lists in-frame clones only, not all of them. The sample carries some 30,000 clones, roughly 92% recorded once. Sample: PBMCs, taken 100 days after allogeneic stem cell transplant. The receptors were gathered from a female patient in her fifties who had an allogeneic stem cell transplant from a related donor, so the T cells may come from the graft donor. Some clones in this sample may be carry-over from other donors' samples.

The chain carries TRBV11-2 and TRBJ1-6; possible D gene TRBD1, 6 bases. Trimming shortened V by 7 bases and J by 4 bases, and 14 bases separated the two germline ends. The CDR3 is made up of 15 amino acids. Germline V gene data show CDR1 as SGHAT and CDR2 as FQNNGV. The DNA for the CDR3 is TGTGCCAGCACCCTATTTGGACAGTATAATTCACCCCTCCACTTT. It encodes CASTLFGQYNSPLHF.

This chain joins TRBV5-1 and TRBJ1-1; no reliable D call. V was trimmed by 2 bases and J by 0 bases, leaving 8 bases between them. CDR3 length: 14 amino acids. The germline CDR1 and CDR2 sequences are SGHRS and YFSETQ. CDR3 region: CASSLDGLNTEAFF. The DNA for the CDR3 is TGCGCCAGCAGCTTAGACGGTTTGAACACTGAAGCTTTCTTT.

V and J are TRBV5-1 and TRBJ1-2; a weak D match, TRBD1 (6 bases). V shed 4 bases and J shed 8 bases, with 12 bases lying between them. The germline gives CDR1 SGHRS, CDR2 YFSETQ. This CDR3 comprises 12 residues. The CDR3 reads CASSGGAEGYTF. The CDR3 bases are TGCGCCAGCAGCGGGGGGGCTGAGGGCTACACCTTC.

The chain recombines TRBV19 with TRBJ1-1; 12 bases align to TRBD1. Germline-derived CDR1 and CDR2 are LNHDA and SQIVND (reference sequence). This CDR3 is built from 16 residues. V lost 9 bases and J lost 3; bases outside the gene matches: 11. CDR3 coding DNA: TGTGCCAGCACCGGGACAGGGGGCGCCGGGGACACTGAAGCTTTCTTT. The encoded protein is CASTGTGGAGDTEAFF.

The J gene is TRBJ2-3, the V gene TRBV7-3; D is uncertain. Per the germline V gene, CDR1 is SGHTA and CDR2 is FQGTGA. The CDR3 runs to 15 residues. Trimming shortened V by 2 bases and J by 2 bases, and 11 bases separated the two germline ends. The CDR3 region is CASSLSLGDTDTQYF. The CDR3 DNA follows: TGTGCCAGCAGCTTATCCCTTGGGGACACAGATACGCAGTATTTT.

The chain links TRBV7-8 to TRBJ1-2, with D perhaps matching TRBD1 (6 bases). Germline V gene data show CDR1 as SGHVS and CDR2 as FQNEAQ. This CDR3 region has 16 residues. V lost 5 bases to trimming and J lost 2 bases, with 18 bases between them. CDR3 protein: CASSRRGGERNYGYTF. In DNA form, the CDR3 reads TGTGCCAGCAGCCGAAGGGGGGGGGAGAGGAACTATGGCTACACCTTC.